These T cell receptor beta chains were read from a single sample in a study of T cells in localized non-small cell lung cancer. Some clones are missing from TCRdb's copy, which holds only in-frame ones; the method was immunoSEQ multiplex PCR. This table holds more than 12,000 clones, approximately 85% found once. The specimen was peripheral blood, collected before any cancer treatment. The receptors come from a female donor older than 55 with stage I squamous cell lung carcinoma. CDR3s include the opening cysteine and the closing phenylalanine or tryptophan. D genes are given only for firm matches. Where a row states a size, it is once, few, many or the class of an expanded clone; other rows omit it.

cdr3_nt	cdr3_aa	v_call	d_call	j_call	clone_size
TGTGCCAGTAGTATCCCATTAGGAGGGGTTACAGATACGCAGTATTTT	CASSIPLGGVTDTQYF	TRBV19	.	TRBJ2-3	.
TGTGCCAGCAGCGTAGACGGCGGGGGGGCCGAATCGGCCAAAAACATTCAGTACTTC	CASSVDGGGAESAKNIQYF	TRBV9	TRBD2	TRBJ2-4	.
TGTGCCAGCTCAGCCCCGGGCCGCTATGGCTACACCTTC	CASSAPGRYGYTF	TRBV18	.	TRBJ1-2	.
TGCGCCAGCAGTCAGATCACTGAAGCTTTCTTT	CASSQITEAFF	TRBV23-1	.	TRBJ1-1	.
TGTGCCTGGAGTCCGGGACTAGCGGGGAAAGGGGAGTACTTC	CAWSPGLAGKGEYF	TRBV30	TRBD2	TRBJ2-7	few
TGTGCCAGCAGTGTGGACAGGAACTATGGCTACACCTTC	CASSVDRNYGYTF	TRBV7-2	TRBD1	TRBJ1-2	.
TGTGCCAGCAGCCCGTACGGCAATGAGCAGTTCTTC	CASSPYGNEQFF	TRBV7-2	.	TRBJ2-1	.
TGTGCCAGCAGTCAGACAGGACTGGAAGAGACCCAGTACTTC	CASSQTGLEETQYF	TRBV2	.	TRBJ2-5	.
TGCGCCAGCAGTAGACTAGCGGGAGACCCCGGGGAGCTGTTTTTT	CASSRLAGDPGELFF	TRBV10-2	TRBD2	TRBJ2-2	.
TGTGCCAGCAGCCACAGGGTTGCCTACAATGAGCAGTTCTTC	CASSHRVAYNEQFF	TRBV7-9	.	TRBJ2-1	.
TGTGCCAGCAGTGAAGGAGTCGGAAGTAGCACTGAAGCTTTCTTT	CASSEGVGSSTEAFF	TRBV6-1	.	TRBJ1-1	once
TGTGCCAGTAGTACTCAGGGGTTTCGAAGCACTGAAGCTTTCTTT	CASSTQGFRSTEAFF	TRBV19	.	TRBJ1-1	.
TGTGCCAGCAGCTTGTCAGGGAGCTATGGCTACACCTTC	CASSLSGSYGYTF	TRBV5-4	.	TRBJ1-2	.
TGTGCCAGCAGTCTTAGTCCCTCCTACGAGCAGTACTTC	CASSLSPSYEQYF	TRBV2	.	TRBJ2-7	once
TGCAGCGTTAGGGAGCTCTATGGCTACACCTTC	CSVRELYGYTF	TRBV29-1	.	TRBJ1-2	.
TGTGCCATCAGTCCCGGGACAGGGTCCAGCATGGGTGGCTACACCTTC	CAISPGTGSSMGGYTF	TRBV10-3	TRBD1	TRBJ1-2	.
TGTGCCAGCAGCTCGGAGAACACTGAAGCTTTCTTT	CASSSENTEAFF	TRBV7-2	.	TRBJ1-1	.
TGTGCCAGCAGTTTAACAGGGGGCTCGGCGGCCTATGGCTACACCTTC	CASSLTGGSAAYGYTF	TRBV28	TRBD1	TRBJ1-2	.
TGTGCCAGCAGCCCTAGTGGACGCACAGATACGCAGTATTTT	CASSPSGRTDTQYF	TRBV28	.	TRBJ2-3	.
TGTGCCAGCAGTTACTCCAGGACAGGGAATCAGCCCCAGCATTTT	CASSYSRTGNQPQHF	TRBV6-5	TRBD1	TRBJ1-5	few
TGTGCCAGCAGCTTGGGGGGACAGCACACTGAAGCTTTCTTT	CASSLGGQHTEAFF	TRBV5-8	TRBD1	TRBJ1-1	.
TGCGCCAGCAGTCGCGGGACAGGAGGACCCGGGGAGCTGTTTTTT	CASSRGTGGPGELFF	TRBV10-1	TRBD1	TRBJ2-2	few
TGTGCCAGCAGCAAGGGACAGGGGGCTGGAAACACCATATATTTT	CASSKGQGAGNTIYF	TRBV9	TRBD1	TRBJ1-3	.
TGCGCCAGCAGCTACTCTGGAACAGGAAATGAAAAACTGTTTTTT	CASSYSGTGNEKLFF	TRBV5-1	.	TRBJ1-4	.
TGTGCCAGCAGCTTACTAGCGGGAGGCCTTACGTTGGAGCAGTTCTTC	CASSLLAGGLTLEQFF	TRBV5-4	TRBD2	TRBJ2-1	.
TGCGCCAGCAGTGAGGTCTCGATCTCTGGAAACACCATATATTTT	CASSEVSISGNTIYF	TRBV10-2	.	TRBJ1-3	.
TGTGCCAGCAGCTTGGGACAGGGTTACAATGAGCAGTTCTTC	CASSLGQGYNEQFF	TRBV7-9	TRBD1	TRBJ2-1	.
TGTGCCAGCAGCTTAGAGGATGGGCGGGCATACGGCTACACCTTC	CASSLEDGRAYGYTF	TRBV11-2	.	TRBJ1-2	few
TGCAGCGTTGAGGACAGGATGAACACTGAAGCTTTCTTT	CSVEDRMNTEAFF	TRBV29-1	TRBD1	TRBJ1-1	few
TGTGCCAGCAGTGTTGAGAACAGGGGGCGTAAAACTGAAGCTTTCTTT	CASSVENRGRKTEAFF	TRBV6-1	TRBD1	TRBJ1-1	.
TGCGCCAGCAGCTTGTGGGCTAGCGGGAGCTACGAGCAGTACTTC	CASSLWASGSYEQYF	TRBV5-1	TRBD2	TRBJ2-7	.
TGTGCCATCACTAGGACTATAAACACCGGGGAGCTGTTTTTT	CAITRTINTGELFF	TRBV10-3	.	TRBJ2-2	.
TGTGCCAGCACACAGGCGTTTAGCACAGATACGCAGTATTTT	CASTQAFSTDTQYF	TRBV2	.	TRBJ2-3	.
TGCGCCAGCAGCCACCAGACAGGGCTCAATGAAAAACTGTTTTTT	CASSHQTGLNEKLFF	TRBV4-3	TRBD1	TRBJ1-4	.
TGTGCCAGCAGCGGTCAGAATTTTAACTATGGCTACACCTTC	CASSGQNFNYGYTF	TRBV9	.	TRBJ1-2	.
TGTGCCAGCAGCTTAGCGGGGTCATACGAGCAGTACTTC	CASSLAGSYEQYF	TRBV7-9	.	TRBJ2-7	.
TGTGCCAGCGGGTACTCCTACAATGAGCAGTTCTTC	CASGYSYNEQFF	TRBV6-6	.	TRBJ2-1	.
TGTGCCAGCAGCTACATAGGGTCTTCCTCCTACAATGAGCAGTTCTTC	CASSYIGSSSYNEQFF	TRBV7-3	.	TRBJ2-1	.
TGTGCCTGGAGTTCAACAACGACAGGGATATGGGAGACCCAGTACTTC	CAWSSTTTGIWETQYF	TRBV30	TRBD1	TRBJ2-5	.
TGTGCAGCTGAAGGAATCGGGGAGCTGTTTTTT	CAAEGIGELFF	TRBV28	.	TRBJ2-2	few
TGTGCCAGCAGTGGTAGCGGGACCGGGGAGCTGTTTTTT	CASSGSGTGELFF	TRBV6-4	TRBD2	TRBJ2-2	.
TGTGCCAGCAGCCCCGACACCGGGGAGCTGTTTTTT	CASSPDTGELFF	TRBV9	.	TRBJ2-2	.
TGCGCCAGCAGCCAAGATAAGGAGGTAGGAGAGACCCAGTACTTC	CASSQDKEVGETQYF	TRBV4-1	.	TRBJ2-5	.
TGTGCCAGCAGCTTTACTAGCGGGAGTCTTAATGAGCAGTTCTTC	CASSFTSGSLNEQFF	TRBV7-2	TRBD2	TRBJ2-1	.
TGTGCCACCAGCAGAGTCCCCCCTGAGGAGCAGATCTTC	CATSRVPPEEQIF	TRBV15	.	TRBJ2-1	.
TGTGCCAGTTATGGACAGGGCCTAAACAACTATGGCTACACCTTC	CASYGQGLNNYGYTF	TRBV18	TRBD1	TRBJ1-2	.
TGTGCCAGCAGCCCAGAAGGGACAGGGTATGAAGCTTTCTTT	CASSPEGTGYEAFF	TRBV11-2	TRBD1	TRBJ1-1	once
TGTGCCAGCACCGTAGGATCGAACACCGGGGAGCTGTTTTTT	CASTVGSNTGELFF	TRBV7-6	.	TRBJ2-2	.